This T cell receptor (beta chain) emerged from a study of shared clonotypes between healthy human individuals (TCRdb year 2020). Looking at the study overall: The cohort included a few men and a couple of women between 18 and 49 years of age. For each donor, CD4 naive and CD4 memory were each given three plates, CD8 naive was given two plates, and CD8 memory was given one plate. The study deeply sequenced blood TCR repertoires of roughly five healthy adults to estimate repertoire size and the extent of clonotype sharing between individuals. Libraries were prepared and TCR repertoires were sequenced by different laboratories using diverse techniques, in order to increase sequencing depth and limit assay-specific biases. Between about 0.85 and 9.5 billion PBMCs per donor were obtained by leukapheresis.

What the research found in general, with its limitations: About 5% of naive CD4, approximately 3.7% of naive CD8, about 2.1% of memory CD4, and 0.4% of memory CD8 clonotypes were shared across a few donors. Rarefaction of sorted-subset datasets indicated incomplete sequencing despite the large sequencing depth. Compared with non-shared clonotypes, clonotypes shared by all four sorted-subset donors had higher generation probabilities. The genetic and exposure-history diversity represented was limited by the small number of donors. Sampling was restricted to blood, and TCR repertoires in tissue are likely to differ from TCR repertoires in blood. Based on pairwise subsampling, the degree of clonotype sharing among donors was expected to be affected by sequencing depth. Naive subsets generally had larger estimated clonotype richness than memory subsets did.

TCR CDR3 regions were amplified from genomic DNA by multiplex PCR using the deep immunoSEQ assay. Genomic DNA extracted from each cell subset was distributed evenly over all wells of several immunoSEQ 96-well plates, and each plate served as one replicate. Each replicate PCR for sorted subsets received about 0.2 ug genomic DNA, equal to tens of thousands of T cell genomes. Purified libraries were quantified with a Qubit 3.0 fluorometer, sized on a Bioanalyzer 2100, and re-quantified with the KAPA Library Quantification kit. Every immunoSEQ 96-well plate was sequenced on a separate single-read 150-cycle Illumina NextSeq 550 flow cell. Under the source paper's analysis protocol: Because the immunoSEQ output held only junctional sequences and lacked quality scores, the filtering could not match the filtering applied to full-length reads. To assign V/J genes and CDR3, sequences were annotated against IMGT germline references using PyIR, a Python wrapper for IgBLAST v1.9. Any read was removed if the V/J assignment was weak (E-value above 1e-6), the CDR3 was missing, or the read contained stop codons, out-of-frame junctions, or ambiguous translated residues. V3J clonotypes were defined by identical inferred V gene, J gene, and CDR3 amino acid sequence. Percentage overlap between repertoires was computed as shared unique clonotypes divided by the size of the smaller repertoire. Three approaches were used to assess repertoire richness: RTK rarefaction, the Chao1 estimator, and Recon v2.1 estimates of unobserved clonotypes. Generation probabilities were computed with OLGA for all TCRbeta clonotypes obtained by the gDNA method from several donors. TCRdb's version of the immuneACCESS table is confined to in-frame rearrangements and falls short of the full clone set. An unresolved V gene accounts for under half of the shortfall where checked; the remainder is of unknown origin. V, J and clone size are those of that table, while D and trimming were read from the DNA. The sample data list approximately 2.4 million clones, and 95% of these were observed just once. Around 0.13% of the sample is in the top ten clones.

The donors were healthy, HIV-negative adults who had no recently reported acute infections or vaccinations. All donors were Caucasian adults living in Nashville, Tennessee, USA. Magnetic negative selection was used to enrich CD4+ T cells, after which naive cells were positively selected on CD45RA and the negative fraction became the memory subset. After blood collection by leukapheresis, PBMCs were isolated using Ficoll-Histopaque density gradient centrifugation and then cryopreserved in the vapor phase of liquid nitrogen. Analytical flow cytometry was used to check the purity and quantity of each magnetically sorted T cell population. Genomic DNA was isolated from each sorted fraction and quantified by UV absorbance on a Nanodrop 2000c. About this clone itself: What this receptor recognizes is not known. Per-base quality was not reported, and no clone a single base away is much larger than it.

The germline ends are 7 bases apart after V is trimmed by 0 bases and J by 6 bases. The CDR3 runs 13 amino acids, cysteine and phenylalanine included. Only the CDR3 DNA stays, 39 bases, in frame from base 1. Reading the germline V gene gives CDR1 ENHRY and CDR2 SYGVKD. The clonotype was recovered from a man between 18 and 29 years old in good health. The V and J segments used are TRBV10-3 and TRBJ2-3, with the D gene not clear enough to name. The sample consisted of naive CD4+ T cells sorted from blood. The meaning of the sample's cell subset or site label: CD45RA+ positively selected. CDR3 region: CAISESVADTQYF. The sequence in DNA is TGTGCCATCAGTGAGTCGGTCGCGGATACGCAGTATTTT.